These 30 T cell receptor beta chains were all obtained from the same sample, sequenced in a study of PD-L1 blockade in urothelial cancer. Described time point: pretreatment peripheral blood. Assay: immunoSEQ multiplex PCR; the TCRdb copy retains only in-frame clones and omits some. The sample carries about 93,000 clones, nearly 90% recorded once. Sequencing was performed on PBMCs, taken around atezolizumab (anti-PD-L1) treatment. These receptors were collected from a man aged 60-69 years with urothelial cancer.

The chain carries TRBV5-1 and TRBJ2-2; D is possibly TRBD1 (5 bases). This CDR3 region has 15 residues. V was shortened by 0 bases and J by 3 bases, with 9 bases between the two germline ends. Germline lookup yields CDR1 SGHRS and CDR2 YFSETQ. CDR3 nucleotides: TGCGCCAGCAGCTTGGGGCAGGGCTACACCGGGGAGCTGTTTTTT. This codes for CASSLGQGYTGELFF.

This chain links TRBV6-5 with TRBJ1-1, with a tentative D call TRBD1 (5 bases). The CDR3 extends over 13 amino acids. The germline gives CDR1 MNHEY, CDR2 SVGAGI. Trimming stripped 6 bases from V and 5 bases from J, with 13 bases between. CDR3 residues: CASRPGGGTEAFF. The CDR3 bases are TGTGCCAGCAGACCCGGGGGGGGTACTGAAGCTTTCTTT.

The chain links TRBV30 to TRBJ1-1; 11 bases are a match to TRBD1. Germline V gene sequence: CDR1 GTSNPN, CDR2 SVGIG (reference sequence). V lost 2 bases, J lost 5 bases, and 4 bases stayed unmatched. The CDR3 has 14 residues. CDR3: CAWSSRDRGTEAFF. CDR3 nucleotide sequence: TGTGCCTGGAGTTCGAGGGACAGGGGGACTGAAGCTTTCTTT. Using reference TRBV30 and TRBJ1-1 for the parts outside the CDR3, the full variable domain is SQTIHQWPATLVQPVGSPLSLECTVEGTSNPNLYWYRQAAGRGLQLLFYSVGIGQISSEVPQNLSASRPQDRQFILSSKKLLLSDSGFYLCAWSSRDRGTEAFFGQGTRLTVV.

This CDR3 reads CASSLGAGRHEQFF. In nucleotides, the CDR3 is TGTGCCAGCAGCTTAGGGGCGGGGCGCCATGAGCAGTTCTTC. The J gene is TRBJ2-1, the V gene TRBV7-2, with TRBD2 as a possible D gene (6 bases). CDR1 SGHTA and CDR2 FQGNSA come from the germline V gene. The CDR3 covers 14 residues. Between the trimmed V and J ends, which lost 1 base and 8 bases, there was a span of 12 bases.

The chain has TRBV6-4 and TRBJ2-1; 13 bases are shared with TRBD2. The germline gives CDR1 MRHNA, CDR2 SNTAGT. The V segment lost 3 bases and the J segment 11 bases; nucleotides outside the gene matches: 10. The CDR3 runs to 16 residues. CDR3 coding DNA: TGTGCCAGCAGTGAAACTACTAGCGGGAGGGCAACAAAGCAGTTCTTC. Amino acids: CASSETTSGRATKQFF.

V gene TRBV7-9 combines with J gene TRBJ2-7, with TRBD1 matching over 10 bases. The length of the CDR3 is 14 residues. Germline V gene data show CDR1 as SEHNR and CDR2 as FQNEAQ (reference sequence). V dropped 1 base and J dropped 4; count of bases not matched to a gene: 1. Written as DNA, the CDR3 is TGTGCCAGCAGCTTAGAGGGACAGGGGTACGAGCAGTACTTC. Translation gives CASSLEGQGYEQYF.

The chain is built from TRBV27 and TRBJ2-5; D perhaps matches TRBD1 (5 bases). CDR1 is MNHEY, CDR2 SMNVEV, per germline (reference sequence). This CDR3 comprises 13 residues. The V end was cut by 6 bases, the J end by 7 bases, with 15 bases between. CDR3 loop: CASRVIRAGTQYF. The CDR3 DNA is TGTGCCAGCAGGGTCATCAGGGCTGGGACCCAGTACTTC.

CDR3 nucleotides: TGTGCCAGCAGCAATACAGGGAATAGTGTAGCTTTCTTT. Protein: CASSNTGNSVAFF. The chain joins TRBV6-1 to TRBJ1-1; TRBD1 is a possible D gene (6 bases). Trimming took off 6 bases at V and 10 bases at J, with 18 bases between the two ends. Germline values: CDR1 MNHNS, CDR2 SASEGT. CDR3 size: 13 residues.

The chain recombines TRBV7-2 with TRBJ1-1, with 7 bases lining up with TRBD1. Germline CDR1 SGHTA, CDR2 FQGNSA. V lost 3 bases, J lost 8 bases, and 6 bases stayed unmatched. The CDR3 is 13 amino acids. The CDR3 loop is CASSFDRDREAFF. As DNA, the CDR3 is TGTGCCAGCAGCTTTGACCGGGACAGAGAAGCTTTCTTT.

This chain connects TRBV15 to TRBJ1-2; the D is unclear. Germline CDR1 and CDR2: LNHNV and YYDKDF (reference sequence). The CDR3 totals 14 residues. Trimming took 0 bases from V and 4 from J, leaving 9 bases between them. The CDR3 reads CATSRDIGGYGYTF. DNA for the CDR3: TGTGCCACCAGCAGAGATATCGGAGGCTATGGCTACACCTTC. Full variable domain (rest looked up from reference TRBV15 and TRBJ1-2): DAMVIQNPRYQVTQFGKPVTLSCSQTLNHNVMYWYQQKSSQAPKLLFHYYDKDFNNEADTPDNFQSRRPNTSFCFLDIRSPGLGDTAMYLCATSRDIGGYGYTFGSGTRLTVV.

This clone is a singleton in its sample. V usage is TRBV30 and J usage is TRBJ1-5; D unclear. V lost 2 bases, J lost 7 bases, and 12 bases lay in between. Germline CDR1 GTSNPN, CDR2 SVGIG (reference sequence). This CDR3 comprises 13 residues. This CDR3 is CAWSRGGGQPQHF. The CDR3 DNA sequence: TGTGCCTGGAGTCGAGGCGGAGGGCAGCCCCAGCATTTT.

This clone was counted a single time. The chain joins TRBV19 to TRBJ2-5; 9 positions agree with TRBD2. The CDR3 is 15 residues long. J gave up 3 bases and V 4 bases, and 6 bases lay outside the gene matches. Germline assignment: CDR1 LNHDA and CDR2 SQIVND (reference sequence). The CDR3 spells CASSTSGTSKETQYF. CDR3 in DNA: TGTGCCAGTAGTACCTCCGGGACTAGCAAAGAGACCCAGTACTTC. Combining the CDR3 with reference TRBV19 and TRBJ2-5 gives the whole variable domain DGGITQSPKYLFRKEGQNVTLSCEQNLNHDAMYWYRQDPGQGLRLIYYSQIVNDFQKGDIAEGYSVSREKKESFPLTVTSAQKNPTAFYLCASSTSGTSKETQYFGPGTRLLVL.

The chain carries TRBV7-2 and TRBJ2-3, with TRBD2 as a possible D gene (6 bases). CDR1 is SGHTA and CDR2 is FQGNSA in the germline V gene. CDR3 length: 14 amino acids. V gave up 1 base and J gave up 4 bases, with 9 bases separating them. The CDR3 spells CASSLGGGSDTQYF. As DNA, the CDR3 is TGTGCCAGCAGCTTAGGGGGAGGTTCAGATACGCAGTATTTT.

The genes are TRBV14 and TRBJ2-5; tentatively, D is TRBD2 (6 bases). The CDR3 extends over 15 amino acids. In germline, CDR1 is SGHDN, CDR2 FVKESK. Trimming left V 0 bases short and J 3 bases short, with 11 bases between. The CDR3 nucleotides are TGTGCCAGCAGCCAAGAATTAGCGGATGAAGAGACCCAGTACTTC. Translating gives CASSQELADEETQYF.

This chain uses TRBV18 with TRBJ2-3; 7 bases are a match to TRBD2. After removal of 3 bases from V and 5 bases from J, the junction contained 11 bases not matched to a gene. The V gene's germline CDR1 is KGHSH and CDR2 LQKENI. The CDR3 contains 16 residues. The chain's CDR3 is CASSPQSGISRDTQYF. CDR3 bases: TGTGCCAGCTCACCGCAAAGCGGGATCTCTAGAGATACGCAGTATTTT.

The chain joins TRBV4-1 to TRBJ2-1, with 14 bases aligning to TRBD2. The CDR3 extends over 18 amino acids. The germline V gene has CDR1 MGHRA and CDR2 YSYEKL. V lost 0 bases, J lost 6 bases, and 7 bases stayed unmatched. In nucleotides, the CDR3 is TGCGCCAGCAGCCAAGATGCGACTAGCGGGGGGGCCGGCAATGAGCAGTTCTTC. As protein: CASSQDATSGGAGNEQFF.

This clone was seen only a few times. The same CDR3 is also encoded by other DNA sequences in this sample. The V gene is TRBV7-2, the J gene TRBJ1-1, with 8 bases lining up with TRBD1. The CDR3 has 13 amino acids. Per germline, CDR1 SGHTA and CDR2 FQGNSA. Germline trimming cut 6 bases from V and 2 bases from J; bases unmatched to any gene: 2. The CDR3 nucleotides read TGTGCCAGCAGTCCAGGGGGCAACACTGAAGCTTTCTTT. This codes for CASSPGGNTEAFF.

CDR3 residues: CASSEGTARIVGSEQYF. In DNA, the CDR3 is TGTGCCAGCAGTGAAGGGACAGCTCGGATCGTCGGATCCGAGCAGTACTTC. V and J are TRBV6-1 and TRBJ2-7; maybe TRBD1 (6 bases). Germline values: CDR1 MNHNS, CDR2 SASEGT. Trimming shortened V by 1 base and J by 6 bases, and 22 bases separated the two germline ends. The CDR3 length is 17 residues.

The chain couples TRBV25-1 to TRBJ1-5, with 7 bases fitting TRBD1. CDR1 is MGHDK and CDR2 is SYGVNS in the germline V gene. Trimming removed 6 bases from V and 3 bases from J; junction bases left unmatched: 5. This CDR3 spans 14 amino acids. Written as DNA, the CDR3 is TGTGCCAGCAGCGAGACAGGGTACAATCAGCCCCAGCATTTT. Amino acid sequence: CASSETGYNQPQHF.

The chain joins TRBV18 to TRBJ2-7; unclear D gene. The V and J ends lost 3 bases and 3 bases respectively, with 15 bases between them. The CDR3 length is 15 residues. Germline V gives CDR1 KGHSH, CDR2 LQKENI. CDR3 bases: TGTGCCAGCTCACCCAACCCACTCCAAAGCTACGAGCAGTACTTC. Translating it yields CASSPNPLQSYEQYF.

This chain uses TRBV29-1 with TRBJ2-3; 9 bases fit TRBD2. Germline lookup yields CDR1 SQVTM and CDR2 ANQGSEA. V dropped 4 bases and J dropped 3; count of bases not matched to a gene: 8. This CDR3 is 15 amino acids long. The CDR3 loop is CSVAVGGRATDTQYF. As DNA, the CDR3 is TGCAGCGTTGCCGTCGGCGGGAGGGCGACAGATACGCAGTATTTT.

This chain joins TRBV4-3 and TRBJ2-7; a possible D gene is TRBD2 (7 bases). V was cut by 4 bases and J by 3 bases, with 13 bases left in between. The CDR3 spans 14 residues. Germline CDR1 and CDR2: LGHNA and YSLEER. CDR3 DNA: TGCGCCAGCAGCCGCAGGGAGGGGGACTACGAGCAGTACTTC. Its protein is CASSRREGDYEQYF.

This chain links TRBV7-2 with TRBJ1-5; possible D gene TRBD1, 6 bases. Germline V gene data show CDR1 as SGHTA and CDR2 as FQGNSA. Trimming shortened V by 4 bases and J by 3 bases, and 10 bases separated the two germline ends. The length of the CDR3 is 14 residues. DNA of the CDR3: TGTGCCAGCAGCTCGCAGGGGTTCAATCAGCCCCAGCATTTT. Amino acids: CASSSQGFNQPQHF.

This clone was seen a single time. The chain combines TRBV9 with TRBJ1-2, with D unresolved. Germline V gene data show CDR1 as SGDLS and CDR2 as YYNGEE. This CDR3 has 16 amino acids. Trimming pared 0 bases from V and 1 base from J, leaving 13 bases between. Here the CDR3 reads CASSVAPLTSNYGYTF. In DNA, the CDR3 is TGTGCCAGCAGCGTAGCTCCCCTTACCAGTAACTATGGCTACACCTTC.

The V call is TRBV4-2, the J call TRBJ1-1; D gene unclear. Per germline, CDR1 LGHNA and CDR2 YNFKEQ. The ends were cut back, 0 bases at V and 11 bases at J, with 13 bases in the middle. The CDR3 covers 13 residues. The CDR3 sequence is CASSQDPASEAFF. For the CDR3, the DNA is TGTGCCAGCAGCCAAGATCCCGCCTCGGAGGCTTTCTTT.

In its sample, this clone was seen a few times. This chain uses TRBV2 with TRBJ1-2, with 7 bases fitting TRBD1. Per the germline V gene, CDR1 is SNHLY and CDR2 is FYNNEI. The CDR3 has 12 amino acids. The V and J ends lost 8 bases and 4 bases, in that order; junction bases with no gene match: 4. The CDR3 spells CASHRGGYGYTF. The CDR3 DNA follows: TGTGCCAGCCACAGGGGAGGCTATGGCTACACCTTC.

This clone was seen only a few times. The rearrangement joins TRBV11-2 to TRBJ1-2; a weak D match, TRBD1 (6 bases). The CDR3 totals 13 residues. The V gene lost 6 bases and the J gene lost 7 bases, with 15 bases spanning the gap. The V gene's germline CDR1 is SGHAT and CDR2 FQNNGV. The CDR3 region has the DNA TGTGCCAGCAGTTCAAACAGGGAAATTGGCTACACCTTC. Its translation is CASSSNREIGYTF.

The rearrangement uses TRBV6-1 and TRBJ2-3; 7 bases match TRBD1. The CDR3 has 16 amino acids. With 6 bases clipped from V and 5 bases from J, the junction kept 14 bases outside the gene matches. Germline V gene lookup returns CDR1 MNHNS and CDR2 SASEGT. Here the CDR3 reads CASRESSGTAKDTQYF. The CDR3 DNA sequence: TGTGCCAGCAGGGAATCCTCCGGGACAGCTAAAGATACGCAGTATTTT.

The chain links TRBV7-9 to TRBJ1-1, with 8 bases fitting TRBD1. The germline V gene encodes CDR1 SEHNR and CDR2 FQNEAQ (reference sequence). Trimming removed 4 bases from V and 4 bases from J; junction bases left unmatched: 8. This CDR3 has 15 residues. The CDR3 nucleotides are TGTGCCAGCAGCTCAGAAACAGGGGGAACCACTGAAGCTTTCTTT. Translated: CASSSETGGTTEAFF.

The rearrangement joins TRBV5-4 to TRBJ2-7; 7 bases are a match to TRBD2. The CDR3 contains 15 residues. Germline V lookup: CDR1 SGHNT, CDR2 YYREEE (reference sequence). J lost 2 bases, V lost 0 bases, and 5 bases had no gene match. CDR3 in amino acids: CASSLGLAETYEQYF. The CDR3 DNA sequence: TGTGCCAGCAGCTTGGGTCTAGCGGAGACCTACGAGCAGTACTTC.